This T cell receptor (beta chain) was identified in a study of blood T cell repertoires in COVID-19. Study overall: Researchers got acute and convalescent COVID-19 samples from the United States, Italy and Spain. Sources were T cells, B-cell-depleted T cells, or PBMCs; the material itself was cDNA or gDNA.

The germline V gene has CDR1 SGDLS and CDR2 YYNGEE. The germline V and J ends were trimmed by 1 base and 0 bases, with 10 bases remaining between them. There are 15 residues in the CDR3. One Seattle source followed patients from active infection through their disease course. In the original processing: Amplification from reference gene primers served as the basis for estimated nucleated cell counts. Assay: immunoSEQ multiplex PCR; the TCRdb copy retains only in-frame clones and omits some. The V and J calls and the clone size are those of that table, but D and trimming were determined from the DNA. This sample has over 150,000 clones, with approximately 84% found just once.

The chain couples TRBV9 to TRBJ1-2, with D perhaps matching TRBD1 (5 bases). The sequence was collected from a woman aged 55-69 years with COVID-19, enrolled during active disease. The sequencing input was peripheral blood. CDR3 DNA: TGTGCCAGCAGCGTAAGGGGTAATTCTAACTATGGCTACACCTTC. This gives the protein CASSVRGNSNYGYTF. Based on the CDR3 plus reference TRBV9 and TRBJ1-2, the full variable domain is DSGVTQTPKHLITATGQRVTLRCSPRSGDLSVYWYQQSLDQGLQFLIQYYNGEERAKGNILERFSAQQFPDLHSELNLSSLELGDSALYFCASSVRGNSNYGYTFGSGTRLTVV.